This paragraph reports one T cell receptor (beta chain). Produced via immunoSEQ multiplex PCR; TCRdb's table is partial and in-frame only. The data show under 95,000 clones, about 90% seen once. This entry is derived from a study of T cell responses to AZD1222 COVID-19 vaccine. Germline-derived CDR1 and CDR2 are MNHEY and SVGAGI. The CDR3 is made up of 15 amino acids. Trimming took 0 bases from V and 2 from J; bases not matched to a gene: 0. The receptor comes from an adult who received the AZD1222 COVID-19 vaccine. The sequences come from peripheral blood, collected 28 days after the second AZD1222 dose. The chain combines TRBV6-5 with TRBJ1-5, with 8 bases that match TRBD1. CDR3 protein: CASSYSTGGNQPQHF. In DNA, the CDR3 is TGTGCCAGCAGTTACTCGACAGGGGGCAATCAGCCCCAGCATTTT.